This T cell receptor (beta chain) was found in a study of shared clonotypes between healthy human individuals. Points on this clone: What it binds is unknown.

CD45RO-negative, CCR7-positively selected cells formed the naive CD8 fraction, excluding terminally differentiated effector memory CD45RA+ cells. All of the donors resided in Nashville, Tennessee, and each was a Caucasian adult. Genomic DNA from each subset was divided evenly over several immunoSEQ plates. Repertoires were generated with immunoSEQ multiplex PCR, while TCRdb's copy carries only in-frame clones and drops some. In the table there are about 2,200,000 clones, about 93% of which are singletons. The V gene lost 1 base and the J gene lost 0 bases, with 13 bases spanning the gap. Germline assignment: CDR1 LNHDA and CDR2 SQIVND (reference sequence). This CDR3 spans 16 amino acids. Notes on the study in general: Clonotype sharing levels among donors were expected to vary with sequencing depth.

Sequencing used naive CD8+ T cells from PBMCs. V gene TRBV19 combines with J gene TRBJ2-7; D may be TRBD1 (5 bases). The sequence derives from a man in his late teens or twenties in good health. Some clones in this sample may be carry-over from other donors' samples. Written as DNA, the CDR3 is TGTGCCAGTAGTATAGGGGGCACTGACGGCTCCTACGAGCAGTACTTC. It encodes CASSIGGTDGSYEQYF.